A selection of T cell receptor beta chains follows, all from one sample in a study of blood T cell repertoires in COVID-19. Using immunoSEQ multiplex PCR, the repertoire was profiled, and TCRdb retains in-frame clones only, with some absent. This sample has approximately 260,000 clones, with more than 70% found just once. Sequences were obtained from PBMCs or T cells enriched from blood (not recorded which). The origin of the receptors is a woman between 40 and 50 years old with acute COVID-19. The CDR3 runs from the conserved cysteine through the conserved F or W. The D gene is left open where the match is weak. Expanded clones are given a class, and other clones once, few, many or no size at all.

d_call	clone_size	cdr3_length	v_call	j_call	cdr3_aa	cdr3_nt
-	-	12	TRBV6-5	TRBJ2-3	CASSTTTDTQYF	TGTGCCAGCAGCACAACCACAGATACGCAGTATTTT
-	-	15	TRBV19	TRBJ1-2	CATPIRQGGDYGYTF	TGTGCCACCCCCATAAGGCAGGGTGGAGACTATGGCTACACCTTC
TRBD1	-	15	TRBV18	TRBJ1-1	CASSRTTGENTEAFF	TGTGCCAGCTCCCGAACTACAGGGGAGAACACTGAAGCTTTCTTT
-	-	13	TRBV11-1	TRBJ2-1	CASSQDRGNGQFF	TGTGCCAGCAGCCAGGACAGAGGGAATGGGCAGTTCTTC
TRBD1	once	15	TRBV11-2	TRBJ2-7	CASSLVRGRSYEQYF	TGTGCCAGCAGCTTAGTCAGGGGGCGCAGCTACGAGCAGTACTTC
TRBD1	-	15	TRBV11-1	TRBJ2-1	CASSLGTGDYNEQFF	TGTGCCAGCAGCTTAGGGACAGGGGACTACAATGAGCAGTTCTTC
TRBD1	-	17	TRBV19	TRBJ1-1	CASSIPLRQGRNTEAFF	TGTGCCAGTAGTATACCCCTCCGACAGGGTCGGAATACTGAAGCTTTCTTT
TRBD1	-	15	TRBV27	TRBJ1-4	CASRGGPTTNEKLFF	TGTGCCAGCAGAGGGGGCCCTACAACTAATGAAAAACTGTTTTTT
-	-	13	TRBV3-1/TRBV3-2	TRBJ2-7	CASSVGGRGEQYF	TGTGCCAGCAGTGTGGGAGGCCGCGGCGAGCAGTACTTC
-	once	11	TRBV30	TRBJ2-7	CASGRGNEQYF	TGTGCCTCGGGAAGGGGCAACGAGCAGTACTTC
TRBD1	-	13	TRBV2	TRBJ1-1	CASRGTGITEAFF	TGTGCCAGCAGGGGGACAGGGATCACTGAAGCTTTCTTT
-	-	16	TRBV11-2	TRBJ1-4	CASSPDLWAANEKLFF	TGTGCCAGCAGCCCAGACCTTTGGGCAGCTAATGAAAAACTGTTTTTT
TRBD1	-	16	TRBV18	TRBJ1-1	CASSPPSVTGGTEAFF	TGTGCCAGCTCACCACCCTCTGTGACAGGGGGGACTGAAGCTTTCTTT
TRBD2	-	15	TRBV10-3	TRBJ2-3	CAISESSGITDTQYF	TGTGCCATCAGTGAGTCTAGCGGGATTACAGATACGCAGTATTTT
TRBD1	-	14	TRBV29-1	TRBJ1-2	CSVGDRANNYGYTF	TGCAGCGTGGGGGACAGGGCCAATAACTATGGCTACACCTTC
-	-	14	TRBV5-1	TRBJ2-3	CASSFRGVGDTQYF	TGCGCCAGCAGCTTCAGGGGTGTGGGAGATACGCAGTATTTT
TRBD1	-	12	TRBV10-3	TRBJ1-1	CAISRGLSEAFF	TGTGCCATTAGCAGGGGGTTGTCTGAAGCTTTCTTT
-	-	15	TRBV6-2/TRBV6-3	TRBJ1-1	CASSPATTLNTEAFF	TGTGCCAGCAGTCCCGCAACTACACTTAACACTGAAGCTTTCTTT
-	once	14	TRBV19	TRBJ2-3	CASIPEGSTDTQYF	TGTGCCAGTATCCCTGAGGGTAGCACAGATACGCAGTATTTT
TRBD1	-	17	TRBV11-3	TRBJ1-1	CASSWGQGAGQNTEAFF	TGTGCCAGCAGCTGGGGACAGGGGGCAGGTCAGAACACTGAAGCTTTCTTT
-	once	15	TRBV27	TRBJ1-6	CASSLEGRVNSPLHF	TGTGCCAGCAGTTTGGAGGGCAGAGTTAATTCACCCCTCCACTTT
-	few	14	TRBV6-5	TRBJ2-2	CASKTDLNTGELFF	TGTGCCAGCAAAACAGACCTGAACACCGGGGAGCTGTTTTTT
TRBD2	-	16	TRBV9	TRBJ2-1	CASTLGTSGSYNEQFF	TGTGCCAGCACCCTAGGGACTAGCGGTTCCTACAATGAGCAGTTCTTC
-	-	13	TRBV30	TRBJ1-3	CAWKGRAGNTIYF	TGTGCCTGGAAGGGCAGGGCTGGAAACACCATATATTTT
TRBD1	-	14	TRBV28	TRBJ1-2	CASSSGGGARGYTF	TGTGCCAGCAGCTCAGGAGGGGGCGCGAGAGGCTACACCTTC
TRBD1	few	13	TRBV7-2	TRBJ1-5	CASSGQGDQPQHF	TGTGCCAGCAGCGGACAGGGAGATCAGCCCCAGCATTTT
-	-	12	TRBV24-1	TRBJ2-1	CATSDDRQEQFF	TGTGCCACCAGTGACGATAGACAAGAGCAGTTCTTC
-	-	14	TRBV6-5	TRBJ1-4	CASRTRQSNEKLFF	TGTGCCAGCAGGACTCGACAGAGTAATGAAAAACTGTTTTTT
TRBD2	-	16	TRBV7-9	TRBJ2-7	CASSPGTSGSHDEQYF	TGTGCCAGCAGCCCTGGGACTAGCGGGAGTCACGACGAGCAGTACTTC
TRBD1	-	15	TRBV24-1	TRBJ1-1	CATRGTGAGGTEAFF	TGTGCCACCAGGGGGACAGGGGCAGGAGGCACTGAAGCTTTCTTT
-	-	15	TRBV7-2	TRBJ2-3	CASSLGWTVTDTQYF	TGTGCCAGCAGCTTAGGGTGGACAGTAACAGATACGCAGTATTTT
-	once	12	TRBV30	TRBJ1-5	CAWSVGHQPQHF	TGTGCCTGGAGTGTTGGGCATCAGCCCCAGCATTTT
TRBD1	-	13	TRBV6-5	TRBJ1-2	CASSSGQGRGYTF	TGTGCCAGCAGTTCGGGACAGGGACGTGGCTACACCTTC
TRBD1	-	16	TRBV7-9	TRBJ1-2	CASSATTGTGVYGYTF	TGTGCCAGCAGCGCAACTACCGGGACAGGAGTCTATGGCTACACCTTC
-	-	15	TRBV27	TRBJ2-7	CASSGRAGHSYEQYF	TGTGCCAGCAGTGGGAGAGCGGGCCACTCCTACGAGCAGTACTTC
-	-	12	TRBV11-3	TRBJ2-1	CASKKRDNEQFF	TGTGCCAGCAAAAAGCGGGACAATGAGCAGTTCTTC
TRBD1	-	15	TRBV9	TRBJ1-4	CASSPQDRVNEKLFF	TGTGCCAGCAGCCCCCAGGACAGGGTAAATGAAAAACTGTTTTTT
TRBD2	-	16	TRBV18	TRBJ2-3	CASSPPVAGGRASQYF	TGTGCCAGCTCACCACCGGTAGCGGGAGGACGGGCATCGCAGTATTTT
-	-	16	TRBV19	TRBJ1-2	CASVKGPDRPNYGYTF	TGTGCCAGTGTTAAGGGTCCCGACAGACCTAACTATGGCTACACCTTC
TRBD1	-	14	TRBV18	TRBJ2-7	CASSRDRVRYEQYF	TGTGCCAGCTCCCGGGACAGGGTAAGATACGAGCAGTACTTC
-	-	15	TRBV27	TRBJ2-2	CASSSLRTSIGELFF	TGTGCCAGCAGTTCCCTCAGAACCTCAATCGGGGAGCTGTTTTTT
-	-	13	TRBV3-1/TRBV3-2	TRBJ1-3	CASSQEFRNTIYF	TGTGCCAGCAGCCAAGAATTCAGGAACACCATATATTTT
-	once	17	TRBV5-1	TRBJ2-5	CASSLGPFVQNQETQYF	TGCGCCAGCAGCTTGGGTCCCTTTGTCCAGAACCAAGAGACCCAGTACTTC
TRBD2	once	15	TRBV5-6	TRBJ2-2	CASSYSGSYTGELFF	TGTGCCAGCAGCTATAGCGGGAGTTACACCGGGGAGCTGTTTTTT
TRBD1	-	17	TRBV4-2	TRBJ1-5	CASSHGSGTGVYQPQHF	TGTGCCAGCAGCCATGGCTCCGGGACAGGGGTTTATCAGCCCCAGCATTTT